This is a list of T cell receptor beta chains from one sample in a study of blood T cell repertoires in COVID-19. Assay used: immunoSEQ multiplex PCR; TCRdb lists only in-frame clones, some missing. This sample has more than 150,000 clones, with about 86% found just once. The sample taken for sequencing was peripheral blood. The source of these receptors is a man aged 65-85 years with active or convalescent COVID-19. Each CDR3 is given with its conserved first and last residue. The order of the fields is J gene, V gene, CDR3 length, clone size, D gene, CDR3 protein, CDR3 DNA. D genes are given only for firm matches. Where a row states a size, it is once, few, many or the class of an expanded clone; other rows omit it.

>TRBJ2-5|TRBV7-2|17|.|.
CASSSLVVTARQETQYF
TGTGCCAGCAGCTCTTTGGTCGTGACAGCAAGGCAAGAGACCCAGTACTTC
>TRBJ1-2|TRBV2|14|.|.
CASSFGQTNYGYTF
TGTGCCAGCAGCTTCGGACAGACTAACTATGGCTACACCTTC
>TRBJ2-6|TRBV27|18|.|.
CASSWGGLRNSGANVLTF
TGTGCCAGCAGTTGGGGGGGGCTCCGGAATTCTGGGGCCAACGTCCTGACTTTC
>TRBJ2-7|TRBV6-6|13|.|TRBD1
CASSWDRGLEQYF
TGTGCCAGCAGTTGGGACAGGGGGCTCGAGCAGTACTTC
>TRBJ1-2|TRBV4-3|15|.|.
CASSQDRQSYYGYTF
TGCGCCAGCAGCCAAGATCGACAGTCCTACTATGGCTACACCTTC
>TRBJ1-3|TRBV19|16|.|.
CASSSRQGPSGNTIYF
TGTGCCAGTAGTAGCAGGCAGGGGCCCTCTGGAAACACCATATATTTT
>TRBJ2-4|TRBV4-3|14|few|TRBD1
CASSQDSRTGIQYF
TGCGCCAGCAGCCAAGATTCTAGGACAGGCATTCAGTACTTC
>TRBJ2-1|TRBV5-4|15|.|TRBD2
CASSPSAGGFNEQFF
TGTGCCAGCAGCCCGTCAGCGGGGGGGTTTAATGAGCAGTTCTTC
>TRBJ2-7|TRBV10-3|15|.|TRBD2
CAISESGTSVYEQYF
TGTGCCATCAGTGAGAGCGGGACTAGCGTCTACGAGCAGTACTTC
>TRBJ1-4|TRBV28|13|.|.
CASSLWGARTLFF
TGTGCCAGCAGTTTATGGGGGGCGCGGACACTGTTTTTT
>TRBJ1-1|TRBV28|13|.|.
CASSLQGLTEAFF
TGTGCCAGCAGTTTACAGGGGCTGACTGAAGCTTTCTTT
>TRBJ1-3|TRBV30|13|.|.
CAWSSKTGNTIYF
TGTGCCTGGAGTTCTAAAACTGGAAACACCATATATTTT
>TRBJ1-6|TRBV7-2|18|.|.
CASSLASGGNSYNSPLHF
TGTGCCAGCAGCTTAGCGTCGGGGGGCAACTCCTATAATTCACCCCTCCACTTT
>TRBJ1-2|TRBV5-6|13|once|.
CASSLREVYGYTF
TGTGCCAGCAGCTTAAGGGAGGTCTATGGCTACACCTTC
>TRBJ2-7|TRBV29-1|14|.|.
CSVREGGQSYEQYF
TGCAGCGTCCGCGAAGGCGGGCAGTCCTACGAGCAGTACTTC
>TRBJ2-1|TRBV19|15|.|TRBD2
CASRPGTSGYNEQFF
TGTGCCAGTAGACCCGGGACTAGCGGGTACAATGAGCAGTTCTTC
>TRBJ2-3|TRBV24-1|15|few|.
CATSAGQGRADTQYF
TGTGCCACCAGTGCTGGGCAGGGCCGCGCAGATACGCAGTATTTT
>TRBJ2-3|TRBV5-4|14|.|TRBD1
CASSWDREGDTQYF
TGTGCCAGCAGCTGGGACAGGGAGGGAGATACGCAGTATTTT
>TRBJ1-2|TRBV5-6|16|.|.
CASSLFVGEGEGGYTF
TGTGCCAGCAGCTTGTTCGTCGGGGAGGGGGAGGGTGGCTACACCTTC
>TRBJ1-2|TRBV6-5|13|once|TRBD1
CASTLGQGLGYTF
TGTGCCAGCACCCTGGGACAGGGACTTGGCTACACCTTC
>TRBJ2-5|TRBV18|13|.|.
CASSPLIGETQYF
TGTGCCAGCTCACCCCTCATCGGGGAGACCCAGTACTTC
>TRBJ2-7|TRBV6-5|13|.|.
CASTEQYTYEQYF
TGTGCCAGCACCGAGCAATATACCTACGAGCAGTACTTC
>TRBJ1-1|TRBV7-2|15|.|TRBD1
CASSPQGAGNTEAFF
TGTGCCAGCAGCCCACAGGGGGCGGGGAACACTGAAGCTTTCTTT
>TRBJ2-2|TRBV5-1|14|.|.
CASSLTGRTGELFF
TGCGCCAGCAGCTTAACAGGACGTACCGGGGAGCTGTTTTTT
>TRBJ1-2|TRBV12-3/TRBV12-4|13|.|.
CASSLRNNYGYTF
TGTGCCAGCAGTTTGCGGAATAACTATGGCTACACCTTC
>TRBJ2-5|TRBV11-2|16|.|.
CASRASRGGGQETQYF
TGTGCCAGCAGGGCTTCAAGGGGGGGTGGGCAAGAGACCCAGTACTTC
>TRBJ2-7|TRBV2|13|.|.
CASSESLADRQYF
TGTGCCAGCAGTGAGAGTCTAGCGGACAGGCAGTACTTC
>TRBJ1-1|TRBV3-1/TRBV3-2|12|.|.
CASSSGGTEAFF
TGTGCCAGCAGCTCGGGAGGCACTGAAGCTTTCTTT
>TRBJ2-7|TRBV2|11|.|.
CASMVWDSPDF
TGTGCCAGCATGGTATGGGACTCTCCTGACTTC
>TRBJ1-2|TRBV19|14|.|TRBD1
CASMIRDRAHGYTF
TGTGCCAGTATGATCCGGGACAGGGCTCATGGCTACACCTTC
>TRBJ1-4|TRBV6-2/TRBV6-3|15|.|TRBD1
CASSYLDRGREKLFF
TGTGCCAGCAGTTATCTGGACAGGGGTCGTGAAAAACTGTTTTTT
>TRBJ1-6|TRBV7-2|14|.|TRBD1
CASSIRQGSSPLHF
TGTGCCAGCAGCATAAGACAGGGGAGTTCACCCCTCCACTTT
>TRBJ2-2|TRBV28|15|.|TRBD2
CASSLGLAVTGELFF
TGTGCCAGCAGTTTGGGGCTAGCGGTCACCGGGGAGCTGTTTTTT
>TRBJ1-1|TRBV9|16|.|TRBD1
CASSVIRTGGGTEAFF
TGTGCCAGCAGCGTTATTAGGACAGGGGGCGGCACTGAAGCTTTCTTT
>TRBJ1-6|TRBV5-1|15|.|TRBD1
CASSYGSQGDSPLHF
TGCGCCAGCAGCTACGGGTCCCAGGGGGATTCACCCCTCCACTTT
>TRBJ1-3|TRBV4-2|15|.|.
CASSQVGSSGNTIYF
TGTGCCAGCAGCCAAGTTGGCTCCTCTGGAAACACCATATATTTT
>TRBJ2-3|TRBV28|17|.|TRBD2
CASSPEGLAGAKDTQYF
TGTGCCAGCAGCCCAGAGGGACTAGCGGGGGCAAAGGATACGCAGTATTTT
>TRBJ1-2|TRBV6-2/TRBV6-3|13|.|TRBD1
CASSYQGADGYTF
TGTGCCAGCAGTTATCAGGGGGCGGATGGCTACACCTTC
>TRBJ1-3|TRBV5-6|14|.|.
CASSSRGAGNTIYF
TGTGCCAGCAGCTCGCGGGGTGCTGGAAACACCATATATTTT
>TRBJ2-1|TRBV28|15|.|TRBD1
CASSFQGATGNEQFF
TGTGCCAGCAGTTTCCAGGGGGCTACTGGGAATGAGCAGTTCTTC
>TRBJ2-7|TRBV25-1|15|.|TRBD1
CASGSAGTGINEQYF
TGTGCCAGCGGGTCCGCCGGGACAGGGATAAACGAGCAGTACTTC
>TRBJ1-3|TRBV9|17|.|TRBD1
CASSVTPAGGNGNTIYF
TGTGCCAGCAGCGTAACCCCTGCAGGGGGCAATGGAAACACCATATATTTT
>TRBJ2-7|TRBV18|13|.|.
CASSPLKETALLF
TGTGCCAGCTCACCATTAAAGGAGACAGCTCTACTCTTC
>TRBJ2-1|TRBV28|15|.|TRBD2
CASRLAGGSYNEQFF
TGTGCCAGCAGGTTAGCGGGAGGCTCCTACAATGAGCAGTTCTTC
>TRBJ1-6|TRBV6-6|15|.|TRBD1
CASSPRTGLESPLHF
TGTGCCAGCAGCCCAAGGACAGGGTTGGAATCACCCCTCCACTTT
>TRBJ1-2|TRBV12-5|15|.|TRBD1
CASGRAGTGNYGYTF
TGTGCTAGTGGCCGAGCCGGGACAGGGAACTATGGCTACACCTTC
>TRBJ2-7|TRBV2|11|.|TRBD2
CASVVAGGLYF
TGTGCCAGCGTGGTAGCGGGAGGGCTGTACTTC
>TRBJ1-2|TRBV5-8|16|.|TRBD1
CASRGTGGSLLYGYTF
TGTGCCAGCAGAGGGACAGGGGGTTCCCTCCTCTATGGCTACACCTTC